A single sample is the source of the 14 T cell receptor beta chains below, sequenced in a study of CD8+ T cells in alopecia areata. cDNA reverse transcribed from extracted RNA served as the sequencing template. The assay was immunoSEQ multiplex PCR, and TCRdb's table has in-frame clones only and misses some. The sample consists of more than 150,000 clones, roughly three fifths of them appearing once. Treatment indicated: oral pan-JAK inhibitor, 5-10 mg twice daily. This sample comprised CD4+ T cells sorted from blood, obtained at week 4, from a patient treated with tofacitinib. Every receptor here comes from a human donor with alopecia areata.

This chain uses TRBV29-1 with TRBJ1-1; no firm D call. This CDR3 contains 13 residues. Per the germline V gene, CDR1 is SQVTM and CDR2 is ANQGSEA. Trimming removed 4 bases from V and 5 bases from J, with 14 bases in between. The CDR3 is CSVVLGHGTEAFF. The CDR3 bases are TGCAGCGTTGTGCTGGGTCATGGGACTGAAGCTTTCTTT. Drawing the rest from reference TRBV29-1 and TRBJ1-1, the complete variable domain is SAVISQKPSRDICQRGTSLTIQCQVDSQVTMMFWYRQQPGQSLTLIATANQGSEATYESGFVIDKFPISRPNLTFSTLTVSNMSPEDSSIYLCSVVLGHGTEAFFGQGTRLTVV.

The chain links TRBV29-1 to TRBJ2-1; D call uncertain. CDR3 size: 15 residues. V was pared by 7 bases and J by 4 bases, with 20 bases between. CDR1 is SQVTM and CDR2 is ANQGSEA in the germline V gene. The CDR3 protein is CSARARAQFYNEQFF. CDR3 nucleotides: TGCAGCGCCCGAGCAAGGGCTCAATTTTACAATGAGCAGTTCTTC.

The rearrangement joins TRBV7-9 to TRBJ1-2, with TRBD1 matching over 7 bases. CDR3 length: 14 amino acids. J gave up 5 bases and V 5 bases, and 8 bases lay outside the gene matches. CDR1 and CDR2 (germline): SEHNR, FQNEAQ (reference sequence). The CDR3 nucleotides read TGTGCCAGCAGCGGGGGACAGCAGTTTTATGGCTACACCTTC. This encodes CASSGGQQFYGYTF.

This clone was observed a handful of times. This chain connects TRBV29-1 to TRBJ1-1, with D unresolved. Germline V gene data show CDR1 as SQVTM and CDR2 as ANQGSEA. The CDR3 is made up of 14 amino acids. V shed 3 bases and J shed 3 bases, with 14 bases lying between them. This chain's CDR3 is CSVESMLRDTEAFF. The CDR3 DNA reads TGCAGCGTTGAGTCCATGTTGCGAGACACTGAAGCTTTCTTT. Looking up the rest from reference TRBV29-1 and TRBJ1-1 gives the full variable domain: SAVISQKPSRDICQRGTSLTIQCQVDSQVTMMFWYRQQPGQSLTLIATANQGSEATYESGFVIDKFPISRPNLTFSTLTVSNMSPEDSSIYLCSVESMLRDTEAFFGQGTRLTVV.

About this clone itself: One end of the junction does not line up with germline, which may come from a read error. V is TRBV2 and J is TRBJ2-7, with D perhaps matching TRBD1 (6 bases). Germline loops: CDR1 SNHLY, CDR2 FYNNEI. CDR3 length equals 8 residues. CDR3 amino acids: CANQGHHF. The CDR3 DNA sequence: TGTGCCAACCAGGGACACCACTTC.

A few counts support this clone. The chain is built from TRBV5-1 and TRBJ1-1; D may be TRBD1 (6 bases). CDR1 and CDR2 (germline): SGHRS, YFSETQ. CDR3 length: 14 residues. The V gene lost 5 bases and the J gene lost 5 bases, with 16 bases spanning the gap. The chain's CDR3 is CASRTSGEETEAFF. The CDR3, as DNA: TGCGCCAGCAGGACCTCAGGGGAGGAGACTGAAGCTTTCTTT.

This clone was recorded a few times. The chain is built from TRBV11-2 and TRBJ2-1; 7 bases fit TRBD1. Germline CDR1 is SGHAT and CDR2 is FQNNGV. This CDR3 is 14 amino acids long. V shed 5 bases and J 9 bases; nucleotides not matched to a gene: 10. The CDR3 nucleotides are TGTGCCAGCAGCCCAGAGAGGGGGCTGAGTGAGCAGTTCTTC. Its translation is CASSPERGLSEQFF.

This clone was seen a handful of times. V usage is TRBV13 and J usage is TRBJ2-7, with D tentatively TRBD2 (5 bases). Trimming took off 5 bases at V and 4 bases at J, with 18 bases between the two ends. Germline values: CDR1 PRHDT, CDR2 FYEKMQ (reference sequence). This CDR3 region has 15 residues. The chain's CDR3 is CASSRGRLGGYEQYF. For the CDR3, the DNA is TGTGCCAGCAGCCGTGGACGGCTAGGCGGGTACGAGCAGTACTTC.

This clone showed up just a few times. This sample also contains other DNA sequences that code for the same CDR3. V usage is TRBV29-1 and J usage is TRBJ1-2, with D possibly TRBD1 on 5 matching bases. Germline V gene data show CDR1 as SQVTM and CDR2 as ANQGSEA. CDR3 length equals 11 residues. V was cut by 6 bases and J by 3 bases, with 8 bases left in between. This CDR3 is CSVVQDYGYTF. Written as DNA, the CDR3 is TGCAGCGTCGTACAGGACTATGGCTACACCTTC.

The gene calls are TRBV30 and TRBJ1-1, with unresolved D. This CDR3 spans 13 amino acids. CDR1 is GTSNPN and CDR2 is SVGIG in the germline V gene (reference sequence). Between the trimmed V and J ends, which lost 2 bases and 3 bases, there was a span of 10 bases. The chain's CDR3 is CAWSYGGYTEAFF. The DNA of the CDR3 is TGTGCCTGGAGTTACGGCGGGTACACTGAAGCTTTCTTT. The full variable domain, rest sourced from reference TRBV30 and TRBJ1-1, is SQTIHQWPATLVQPVGSPLSLECTVEGTSNPNLYWYRQAAGRGLQLLFYSVGIGQISSEVPQNLSASRPQDRQFILSSKKLLLSDSGFYLCAWSYGGYTEAFFGQGTRLTVV.

This chain uses TRBV6-5 with TRBJ1-2; D not resolved. Germline V gives CDR1 MNHEY, CDR2 SVGAGI. With 6 bases removed from V and 4 bases from J, the gap between germline ends came to 9 bases. The CDR3 runs to 12 residues. The CDR3 is CASSLDGYGYTF. CDR3 DNA: TGTGCCAGCAGCCTGGACGGCTATGGCTACACCTTC.

This clone came up a few times. The CDR3 nucleotides are TGTGCCAGCAGTTGGGGACAGGGGAATTCACCCCTCCACTTT. This gives the protein CASSWGQGNSPLHF. This chain joins TRBV27 and TRBJ1-6, with TRBD1 matching 10 bases. Germline values: CDR1 MNHEY, CDR2 SMNVEV (reference sequence). The CDR3 is made up of 14 amino acids. J gave up 7 bases and V 4 bases, and 1 base lay outside the gene matches.

The V and J genes are TRBV30 and TRBJ1-2; 8 bases match TRBD1. The germline CDR1 and CDR2 sequences are GTSNPN and SVGIG (reference sequence). V was clipped by 8 bases and J by 3 bases; unmatched bases: 5. This CDR3 comprises 12 residues. The CDR3 sequence: CASSQGDYGYTF. The DNA for the CDR3 is TGTGCCAGCTCACAGGGGGACTATGGCTACACCTTC.

The V and J genes are TRBV7-2 and TRBJ1-4, with D unresolved. The CDR3 extends over 15 amino acids. Trimming removed 5 bases from V and 0 bases from J, with 10 bases in between. Germline V CDR1 and CDR2: SGHTA, FQGNSA. The CDR3 DNA is TGTGCCAGCAGCCGTCGGAGGTCAACTAATGAAAAACTGTTTTTT. Its translation is CASSRRRSTNEKLFF.